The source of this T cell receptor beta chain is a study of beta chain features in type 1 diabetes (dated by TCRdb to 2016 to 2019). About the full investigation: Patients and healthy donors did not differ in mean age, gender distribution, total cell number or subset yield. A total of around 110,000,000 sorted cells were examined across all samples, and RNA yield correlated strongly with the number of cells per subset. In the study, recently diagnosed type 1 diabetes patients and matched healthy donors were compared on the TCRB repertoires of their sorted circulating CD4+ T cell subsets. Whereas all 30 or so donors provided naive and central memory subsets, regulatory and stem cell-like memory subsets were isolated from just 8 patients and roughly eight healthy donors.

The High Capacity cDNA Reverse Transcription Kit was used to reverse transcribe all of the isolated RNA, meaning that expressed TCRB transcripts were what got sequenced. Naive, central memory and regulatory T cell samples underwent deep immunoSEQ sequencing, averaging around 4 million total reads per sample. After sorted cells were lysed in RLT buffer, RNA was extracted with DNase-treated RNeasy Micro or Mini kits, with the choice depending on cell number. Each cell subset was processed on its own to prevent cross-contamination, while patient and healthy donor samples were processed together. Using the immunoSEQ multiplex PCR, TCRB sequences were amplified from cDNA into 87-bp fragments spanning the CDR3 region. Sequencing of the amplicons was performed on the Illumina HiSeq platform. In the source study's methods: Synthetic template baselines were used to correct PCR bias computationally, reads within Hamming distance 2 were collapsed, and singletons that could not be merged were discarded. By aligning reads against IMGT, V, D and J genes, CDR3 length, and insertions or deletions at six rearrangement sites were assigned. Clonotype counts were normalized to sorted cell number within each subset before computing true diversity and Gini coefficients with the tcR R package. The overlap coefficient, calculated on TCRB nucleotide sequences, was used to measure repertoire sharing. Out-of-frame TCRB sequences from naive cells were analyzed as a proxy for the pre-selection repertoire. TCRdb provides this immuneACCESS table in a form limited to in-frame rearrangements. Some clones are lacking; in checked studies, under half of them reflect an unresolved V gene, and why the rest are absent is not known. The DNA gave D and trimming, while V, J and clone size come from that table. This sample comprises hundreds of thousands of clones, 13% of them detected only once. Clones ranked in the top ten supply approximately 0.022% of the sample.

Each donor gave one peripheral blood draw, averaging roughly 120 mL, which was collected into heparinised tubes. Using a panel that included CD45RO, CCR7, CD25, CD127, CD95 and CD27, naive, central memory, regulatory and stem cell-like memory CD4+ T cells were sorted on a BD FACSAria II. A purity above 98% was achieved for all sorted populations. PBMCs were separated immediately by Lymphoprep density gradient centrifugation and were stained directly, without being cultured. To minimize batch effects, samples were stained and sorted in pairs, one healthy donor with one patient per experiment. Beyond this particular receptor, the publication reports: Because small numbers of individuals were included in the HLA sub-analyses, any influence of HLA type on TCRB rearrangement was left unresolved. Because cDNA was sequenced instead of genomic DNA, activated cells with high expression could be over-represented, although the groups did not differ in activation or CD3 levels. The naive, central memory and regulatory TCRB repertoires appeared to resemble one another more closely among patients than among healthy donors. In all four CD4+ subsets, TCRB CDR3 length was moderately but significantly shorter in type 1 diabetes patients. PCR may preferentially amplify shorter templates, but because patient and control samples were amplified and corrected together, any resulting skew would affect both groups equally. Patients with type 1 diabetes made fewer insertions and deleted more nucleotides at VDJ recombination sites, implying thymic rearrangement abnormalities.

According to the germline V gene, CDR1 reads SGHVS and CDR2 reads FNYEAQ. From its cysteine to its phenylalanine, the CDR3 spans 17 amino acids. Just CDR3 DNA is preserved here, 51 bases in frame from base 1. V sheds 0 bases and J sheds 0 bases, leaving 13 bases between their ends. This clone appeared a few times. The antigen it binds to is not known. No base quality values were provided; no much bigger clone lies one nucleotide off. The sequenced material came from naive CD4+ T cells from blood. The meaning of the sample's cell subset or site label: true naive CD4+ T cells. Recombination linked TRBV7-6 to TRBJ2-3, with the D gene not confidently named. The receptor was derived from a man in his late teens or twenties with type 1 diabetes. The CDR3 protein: CASSLADLTLSTDTQYF. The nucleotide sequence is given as TGTGCCAGCAGCTTAGCGGACCTCACCCTTAGCACAGATACGCAGTATTTT.